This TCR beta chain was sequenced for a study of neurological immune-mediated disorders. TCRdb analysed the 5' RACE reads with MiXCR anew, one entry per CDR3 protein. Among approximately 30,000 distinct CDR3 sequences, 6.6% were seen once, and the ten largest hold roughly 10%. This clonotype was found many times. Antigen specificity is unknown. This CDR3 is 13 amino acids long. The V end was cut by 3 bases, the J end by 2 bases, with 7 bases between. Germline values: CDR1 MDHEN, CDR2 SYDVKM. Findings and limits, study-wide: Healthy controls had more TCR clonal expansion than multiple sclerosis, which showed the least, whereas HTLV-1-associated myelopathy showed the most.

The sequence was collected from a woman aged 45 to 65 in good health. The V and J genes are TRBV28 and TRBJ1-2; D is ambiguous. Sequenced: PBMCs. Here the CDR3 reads CASSLRANYGYTF. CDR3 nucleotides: TGTGCCAGCAGTTTGAGGGCGAACTATGGCTACACCTTC.